Presented here are 32 T cell receptor beta chains from one specimen sequenced in a study of shared clonotypes between healthy human individuals. Data came from immunoSEQ multiplex PCR; TCRdb stores just in-frame clones and leaves some out. Among under 85,000 clones listed, 60% to 80% were seen once. Sequencing was performed on memory CD8+ T cells sorted from blood. Indicated subset: CD45RO+ cells pooled with CCR7-negative TemRA cells. The receptor source for this set is a man aged 25 to 40 in good health.

This clone was seen only a few times. This chain uses TRBV4-3 with TRBJ2-6; perhaps TRBD1 as D (7 bases). This CDR3 region has 16 residues. The V gene lost 1 base and the J gene lost 11 bases, with 18 bases spanning the gap. The germline gives CDR1 LGHNA, CDR2 YSLEER. The CDR3 DNA is TGCGCCAGCAGCCAAGCCCCAGGGGGGAGCGTGGACGTCCTGACTTTC. Residues: CASSQAPGGSVDVLTF.

The V gene is TRBV4-3, the J gene TRBJ2-7; 7 bases fit TRBD2. The V gene end was trimmed by 1 base and the J gene end by 3 bases; junction bases not matched to a gene: 9. This CDR3 contains 16 residues. From germline, CDR1 is LGHNA and CDR2 YSLEER. The DNA of the CDR3 is TGCGCCAGCAGCCAAGTCTCCAGCGGGATCAGCTACGAGCAGTACTTC. It specifies CASSQVSSGISYEQYF.

Only one count was recorded for this clone. The chain combines TRBV29-1 with TRBJ2-5; D might be TRBD1 (5 bases). The CDR3 sequence is 14 residues long. Germline V gene lookup returns CDR1 SQVTM and CDR2 ANQGSEA. V was shortened by 4 bases and J by 1 base, with 13 bases between the two germline ends. In nucleotides, the CDR3 is TGCAGCGTTGCAGGGCCCTCGAGCCAAGAGACCCAGTACTTC. Translating it yields CSVAGPSSQETQYF.

This chain uses TRBV7-9 with TRBJ2-7; D gene unclear. V was clipped by 7 bases and J by 6 bases, with 13 bases between them. CDR1 SEHNR and CDR2 FQNEAQ come from the germline V gene (reference sequence). The CDR3 consists of 12 residues. CDR3 nucleotides: TGTGCCAGCAAGCCAGCTATGGGCGAGCAGTACTTC. It encodes CASKPAMGEQYF.

The V call is TRBV9, the J call TRBJ2-7; 10 bases fit TRBD2. Losses at the gene ends were 0 bases for V and 3 bases for J; bases not matched to a gene: 0. CDR1 and CDR2 (germline): SGDLS, YYNGEE. The CDR3 loop spans 14 amino acids. CDR3 amino acids: CASSVGTSGYEQYF. The CDR3 coding sequence is TGTGCCAGCAGCGTAGGGACTAGCGGCTACGAGCAGTACTTC.

The rearrangement uses TRBV29-1 and TRBJ2-1; no firm D call. Germline CDR1 and CDR2: SQVTM and ANQGSEA. This CDR3 comprises 14 residues. The V end was cut by 3 bases, the J end by 5 bases, with 14 bases between. CDR3 region: CSVEVANTNNEQFF. The CDR3 coding sequence is TGCAGCGTTGAGGTAGCTAACACCAACAATGAGCAGTTCTTC.

The chain combines TRBV5-1 with TRBJ2-7; D remains unclear. This CDR3 comprises 12 residues. Trimming removed 0 bases from V and 6 bases from J, with 7 bases in between. Germline lookup yields CDR1 SGHRS and CDR2 YFSETQ. CDR3 DNA sequence: TGCGCCAGCAGCTTGGTGGAAAGCGAGCAGTACTTC. Residues: CASSLVESEQYF.

The chain has TRBV5-1 and TRBJ2-3; TRBD2 agrees at 8 bases. The CDR3 runs 15 residues. Germline V gives CDR1 SGHRS, CDR2 YFSETQ. V was pared by 5 bases and J by 2 bases, with 7 bases of the junction left unmatched. The CDR3 DNA reads as TGCGCCAGCAGGCAAACTAGCGGACACACAGATACGCAGTATTTT. It is translated as CASRQTSGHTDTQYF.

This clone was observed many times. The chain combines TRBV6-1 with TRBJ2-3; 9 positions match TRBD2. The germline V gene encodes CDR1 MNHNS and CDR2 SASEGT. This CDR3 has 15 amino acids. The J segment lost 4 bases and the V segment lost 5 bases, leaving 7 bases of the junction unmatched. This CDR3 is CASSIQVAGADTQYF. CDR3 coding DNA: TGTGCCAGCAGTATACAGGTAGCGGGAGCAGATACGCAGTATTTT.

In its sample, this clone was seen many times. This likely reflects a read error, since a far larger clone is one base away. The same CDR3 is also encoded by other DNA sequences in this sample. The rearrangement links TRBV11-1 to TRBJ1-1; D is uncertain. The V end lost 5 bases, the J end lost 1 base, and 8 bases lay between the germline ends. Germline values: CDR1 SGHAT, CDR2 FQDESV (reference sequence). The CDR3 contains 13 residues. CDR3 nucleotide sequence: TGTGCCAGCAGCCCCCAACGGAACACTGAAGCTTTCTTT. Translating gives CASSPQRNTEAFF.

This clone has only one observation. This chain uses TRBV25-1 with TRBJ2-1; D gene unclear. This CDR3 has 12 amino acids. Germline loops: CDR1 MGHDK, CDR2 SYGVNS. Trimming shortened V by 1 base and J by 9 bases, and 7 bases separated the two germline ends. The CDR3: CASSELRAEQFF. The CDR3 DNA follows: TGTGCCAGCAGTGAATTAAGGGCTGAGCAGTTCTTC.

This clone was detected a few times. The V and J genes are TRBV25-1 and TRBJ2-3; 9 nucleotides line up with TRBD1. The CDR3 totals 18 residues. Germline loops: CDR1 MGHDK, CDR2 SYGVNS. V gave up 4 bases and J gave up 2 bases; unmatched junction bases: 13. CDR3: CASSGAPIDRGNTDTQYF. CDR3 DNA sequence: TGTGCCAGCAGTGGAGCACCTATAGACAGGGGGAACACAGATACGCAGTATTTT.

The chain couples TRBV6-1 to TRBJ2-5; the D is unclear. The CDR3 runs 15 residues. The V end lost 8 bases, the J end lost 2 bases, and 18 bases lay between the germline ends. Germline lookup yields CDR1 MNHNS and CDR2 SASEGT. This chain's CDR3 is CASLPGPFRQETQYF. The DNA of the CDR3 is TGTGCCAGCCTGCCCGGGCCGTTCCGTCAAGAGACCCAGTACTTC.

The chain employs TRBV5-1 and TRBJ2-1; TRBD2 agrees at 12 bases. CDR3 length equals 16 residues. Germline lookup yields CDR1 SGHRS and CDR2 YFSETQ. Trimming removed 4 bases from V and 8 bases from J; junction bases left unmatched: 10. This CDR3 is CASSSRLAGESHEQFF. Written as DNA, the CDR3 is TGCGCCAGCAGCAGTCGACTAGCGGGAGAATCGCATGAGCAGTTCTTC.

The chain joins TRBV30 to TRBJ2-1; D is possibly TRBD1 or TRBD2 (6 bases each). V dropped 3 bases and J dropped 8 bases, with 14 bases sitting between them. Germline values: CDR1 GTSNPN, CDR2 SVGIG (reference sequence). This CDR3 comprises 13 residues. Here the CDR3 reads CAWSVGGGDEQFF. The DNA for the CDR3 is TGTGCCTGGAGCGTCGGGGGCGGCGATGAGCAGTTCTTC.

This clone occurred once. The chain has TRBV9 and TRBJ2-5; 7 bases are shared with TRBD2. The CDR3 length is 15 residues. The germline CDR1 and CDR2 sequences are SGDLS and YYNGEE. The junction had 6 bases not matched to a gene; V was cut back by 4 bases and J by 0 bases. CDR3 nucleotide sequence: TGTGCCAGCAGCTTCTGGGGGGGACACCAAGAGACCCAGTACTTC. This translates into CASSFWGGHQETQYF.

The V and J genes are TRBV6-1 and TRBJ2-5, with TRBD2 identical over 7 bases. The CDR3 spans 11 residues. The V and J ends lost 7 bases and 7 bases, in that order; junction bases with no gene match: 3. In germline, CDR1 is MNHNS, CDR2 SASEGT. The CDR3: CASTGGGTQYF. CDR3 nucleotides: TGTGCCAGCACGGGGGGAGGGACCCAGTACTTC.

This chain connects TRBV29-1 to TRBJ2-1, with D unclear. Trimming took 7 bases from V and 4 from J, leaving 17 bases between them. Germline V gene lookup returns CDR1 SQVTM and CDR2 ANQGSEA. This CDR3 has 14 residues. The DNA of the CDR3 is TGCAGCGCCCCGGCCCCGCACGATTACAATGAGCAGTTCTTC. Its protein is CSAPAPHDYNEQFF.

The chain carries TRBV7-2 and TRBJ2-7, with TRBD2 matching over 9 bases. Germline V CDR1 and CDR2: SGHTA, FQGNSA. Trimming took 1 base from V and 2 from J; bases not matched to a gene: 6. The CDR3 loop spans 16 amino acids. The CDR3 loop reads CASSLDPAGGTYEQYF. The CDR3 DNA reads TGTGCCAGCAGCTTAGACCCAGCGGGAGGCACCTACGAGCAGTACTTC.

This clone showed up just a few times. This rearrangement joins TRBV7-9 to TRBJ2-1, with unresolved D. This CDR3 comprises 16 residues. Trimming cost V 2 bases and J 6 bases, with 17 bases left between them. Germline V gives CDR1 SEHNR, CDR2 FQNEAQ (reference sequence). CDR3 sequence reads: CASSLFGLETGNEQFF. The CDR3 DNA reads as TGTGCCAGCAGCTTATTTGGGCTAGAGACTGGCAATGAGCAGTTCTTC. Filled out from reference TRBV7-9 and TRBJ2-1, the complete variable domain reads DTGVSQNPRHKITKRGQNVTFRCDPISEHNRLYWYRQTLGQGPEFLTYFQNEAQLEKSRLLSDRFSAERPKGSFSTLEIQRTEQGDSAMYLCASSLFGLETGNEQFFGPGTRLTVL.

This sequence joins TRBV28 and TRBJ1-2, with D hard to call. CDR1 is MDHEN, CDR2 SYDVKM, per germline. Deletions cut 1 base from V and 4 bases from J, with 13 bases between. The CDR3 is 15 amino acids. The CDR3 DNA reads TGTGCCAGCAGTTTATTGGGAGGATTAGGCTATGGCTACACCTTC. This encodes CASSLLGGLGYGYTF.

The chain is built from TRBV6-1 and TRBJ2-1; TRBD1 matches 10 bases. CDR1 and CDR2 from the germline V gene are MNHNS and SASEGT. V lost 3 bases, J lost 7 bases, and 6 bases stayed unmatched. CDR3 length equals 15 residues. The CDR3 is CASSDRQGAYNEQFF. The CDR3 DNA reads as TGTGCCAGCAGTGACAGACAGGGGGCTTATAATGAGCAGTTCTTC.

This clone was observed a few times. The chain links TRBV15 to TRBJ2-3, with TRBD2 matching 10 bases. This CDR3 is built from 17 residues. In germline, CDR1 is LNHNV, CDR2 YYDKDF (reference sequence). Trimming at V came to 1 base and at J to 2 bases, leaving 6 bases not matched to a gene. CDR3 in DNA: TGTGCCACCAGCAGAGTTGCTAGCGGGAGCCTCACAGATACGCAGTATTTT. This sequence encodes CATSRVASGSLTDTQYF.

The rearrangement uses TRBV28 and TRBJ2-7, with D possibly TRBD2 on 6 matching bases. Germline values: CDR1 MDHEN, CDR2 SYDVKM. CDR3 size: 12 residues. Trimming stripped 6 bases from V and 6 bases from J, with 12 bases between. Written as DNA, the CDR3 is TGTGCCAGCAGGGGGGAGGATGGCGAGCAGTACTTC. It specifies CASRGEDGEQYF.

The rearrangement joins TRBV5-4 to TRBJ2-4, with D hard to call. The CDR3 loop spans 13 amino acids. The ends were cut back, 0 bases at V and 3 bases at J, with 4 bases in the middle. The germline CDR1 and CDR2 sequences are SGHNT and YYREEE (reference sequence). The CDR3 is CASSLANKNIQYF. The CDR3 DNA reads TGTGCCAGCAGCTTGGCCAACAAAAACATTCAGTACTTC.

The table lists this clone with a few counts. The chain recombines TRBV27 with TRBJ2-5; D not certain. The germline V and J ends were trimmed by 2 bases and 2 bases, with 9 bases remaining between them. CDR1 and CDR2 from the germline V gene are MNHEY and SMNVEV (reference sequence). This CDR3 comprises 14 residues. CDR3 bases: TGTGCCAGCAGTTTACTAGGGTTTCAAGAGACCCAGTACTTC. It yields the protein CASSLLGFQETQYF.

This chain uses TRBV27 with TRBJ2-1; 7 nucleotides match TRBD2. Germline CDR1 MNHEY, CDR2 SMNVEV (reference sequence). V lost 6 bases, J lost 2 bases, and 10 bases stayed unmatched. The CDR3 is 16 amino acids. CDR3 DNA: TGTGCCAGCAGAGACGCGGTGGCGGGAGCCTACAATGAGCAGTTCTTC. Its translation: CASRDAVAGAYNEQFF.

This clone occurred a few times. The rearrangement links TRBV5-8 to TRBJ2-7; tentatively, D is TRBD1 (6 bases). In germline, CDR1 is SGHTS, CDR2 YDEGEE. The CDR3 covers 13 residues. V was trimmed by 2 bases and J by 2 bases, leaving 8 bases between them. In DNA form, the CDR3 reads TGTGCCAGCAGCTTTGGACAGACCTACGAGCAGTACTTC. This codes for CASSFGQTYEQYF.

V usage is TRBV4-2 and J usage is TRBJ2-7, with D perhaps matching TRBD2 (5 bases). Germline V gives CDR1 LGHNA, CDR2 YNFKEQ. V was pared by 3 bases and J by 5 bases, with 14 bases between. The CDR3 is made up of 14 amino acids. The DNA of the CDR3 is TGTGCCAGCAGCCACCAACTAGATCAGAACGAGCAGTACTTC. Protein product: CASSHQLDQNEQYF.

The chain carries TRBV7-6 and TRBJ2-2; the match to TRBD1 covers 7 bases. This CDR3 is built from 13 residues. CDR1 is SGHVS and CDR2 is FNYEAQ in the germline V gene. The trim removed 5 bases at V and 7 bases at J, leaving 4 bases unmatched. CDR3 nucleotides: TGTGCCAGCAGCGACAGGGTATTCGGGGAGCTGTTTTTT. Protein sequence: CASSDRVFGELFF. The variable domain in full, with the rest retrieved from reference TRBV7-6 and TRBJ2-2, is GAGVSQSPRYKVTKRGQDVALRCDPISGHVSLYWYRQALGQGPEFLTYFNYEAQQDKSGLPNDRFSAERPEGSISTLTIQRTEQRDSAMYRCASSDRVFGELFFGEGSRLTVL.

V is TRBV18 and J is TRBJ2-7; D is ambiguous. CDR1 is KGHSH and CDR2 is LQKENI in the germline V gene. V was trimmed by 3 bases and J by 3 bases, leaving 9 bases between them. The CDR3 length is 13 residues. CDR3 nucleotides: TGTGCCAGCTCACCCGCCGCGGACTACGAGCAGTACTTC. This translates into CASSPAADYEQYF.

CDR3 amino acids: CASSPQGSSYNEQFF. The CDR3 DNA is TGTGCCAGCAGTCCTCAGGGGAGCTCCTACAATGAGCAGTTCTTC. The chain has TRBV6-5 and TRBJ2-1; maybe TRBD1 (6 bases). CDR3 size: 15 residues. Germline V gene lookup returns CDR1 MNHEY and CDR2 SVGAGI. Between the trimmed V and J ends, which lost 5 bases and 0 bases, there was a span of 11 bases.